The rows below give T cell receptor beta chains drawn from one sample of a study of CD8 T cells in ankylosing spondylitis. TCRdb fed the 5' RACE reads into MiXCR, producing one record per CDR3 protein. Of under 850,000 distinct CDR3 sequences listed, over 15% were seen once; the top ten hold around 20%. Sequencing was done on a sample of blood, either unsorted or a sorted T cell fraction (not recorded which). These receptors were collected from a male donor with ankylosing spondylitis. CDR3s include the opening cysteine and the closing phenylalanine or tryptophan. A D gene is named only where the DNA matches it firmly. Clone sizes are given selectively: once, few, many, or a class where the clone is expanded.

D,J,V,size,CDR3,DNA
NA,TRBJ1-2,TRBV30,NA,CAWSEGGANYGYTF,TGTGCCTGGAGTGAGGGGGGAGCTAACTATGGCTACACCTTC
NA,TRBJ2-3,TRBV6-5,few,CASSYRRRSTDTQYF,TGTGCCAGCAGTTACCGCCGCAGGAGCACAGATACGCAGTATTTT
TRBD1,TRBJ1-2,TRBV20-1,few,CSARDRQGSYGYTF,TGCAGTGCTAGAGACCGACAGGGATCATATGGCTACACCTTC
NA,TRBJ1-5,TRBV6-5,few,CASSYQAGSNQPQHF,TGTGCCAGCAGTTACCAGGCAGGGAGCAATCAGCCCCAGCATTTT
NA,TRBJ1-5,TRBV7-9,NA,CASSLSFQGQPQHF,TGTGCCAGCAGCTTATCCTTCCAAGGGCAGCCCCAGCATTTT
NA,TRBJ1-5,TRBV9,NA,CASSVGQNNQPQHF,TGTGCCAGCAGCGTAGGCCAGAACAATCAGCCCCAGCATTTT
NA,TRBJ2-5,TRBV5-1,NA,CASSLEGLDGETQYF,TGCGCCAGCAGCTTGGAGGGTCTAGATGGGGAGACCCAGTACTTC
NA,TRBJ2-3,TRBV9,NA,CASSVTTSTDTQYF,TGTGCCAGCAGCGTAACAACAAGCACAGATACGCAGTATTTT
NA,TRBJ2-7,TRBV20-1,NA,CSAREASRLEQYF,TGCAGTGCTAGAGAGGCTAGCCGGCTCGAGCAGTACTTC
NA,TRBJ1-1,TRBV2,few,CASRPGGGSTEAFF,TGTGCCAGCAGGCCCGGGGGGGGTTCCACTGAAGCTTTCTTT
NA,TRBJ1-1,TRBV5-1,few,CASSLDRDLNTEAFF,TGCGCCAGCAGCTTGGATCGGGATTTGAACACTGAAGCTTTCTTT
TRBD1,TRBJ1-2,TRBV6-5,NA,CASSSRDRNYGYTF,TGTGCCAGCAGTTCCCGGGACAGGAACTATGGCTACACCTTC